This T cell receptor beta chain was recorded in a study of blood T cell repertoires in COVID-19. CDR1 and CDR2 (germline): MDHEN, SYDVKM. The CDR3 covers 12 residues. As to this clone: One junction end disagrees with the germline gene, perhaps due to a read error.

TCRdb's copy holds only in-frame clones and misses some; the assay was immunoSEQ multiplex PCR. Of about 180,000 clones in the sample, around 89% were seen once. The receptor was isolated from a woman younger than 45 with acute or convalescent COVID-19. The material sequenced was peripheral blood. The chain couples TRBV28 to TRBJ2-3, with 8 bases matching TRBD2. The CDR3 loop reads CASHAGGTRKLF. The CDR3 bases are TGTGCCAGCCACGCTGGCGGGACTAGAAAGCTTTTT.